The 9 T cell receptor beta chains below were found in one sample sequenced in a study of cytomegalovirus exposure and HLA in healthy donors. The PCR contained 60 Vbeta and 13 Jbeta primers. Clones were sequenced by immunoSEQ multiplex PCR, and TCRdb holds only the in-frame ones, with some missing. This sample contains roughly 110,000 clones. The sample consisted of PBMCs. The receptor source for this set is a man in his forties in good health and CMV-seropositive.

This chain connects TRBV4-3 to TRBJ2-7, with TRBD1 matching over 7 bases. Germline trimming cut 0 bases from V and 6 bases from J; bases unmatched to any gene: 5. CDR3 length equals 14 residues. Germline assignment: CDR1 LGHNA and CDR2 YSLEER. CDR3: CASSQDDRAGEQYF. DNA of the CDR3: TGCGCCAGCAGCCAAGATGACAGGGCAGGCGAGCAGTACTTC.

The chain employs TRBV6-5 and TRBJ2-7, with 7 bases fitting TRBD2. Germline-derived CDR1 and CDR2 are MNHEY and SVGAGI. The CDR3 runs to 16 residues. The junction had 10 bases not matched to a gene; V was cut back by 0 bases and J by 5 bases. The CDR3 DNA is TGTGCCAGCAGTTACTCGTCTGGCGGGAGTGTCAACGAGCAGTACTTC. Translated, it gives CASSYSSGGSVNEQYF.

The chain links TRBV6-5 to TRBJ2-7; weak D call: TRBD1 (6 bases). The CDR3 is 13 residues long. Germline CDR1 reads MNHEY; CDR2 reads SVGAGI. Between the trimmed V and J ends, which lost 4 bases and 4 bases, there was a span of 11 bases. The chain's CDR3 is CASSSVQGYEQYF. The DNA for the CDR3 is TGTGCCAGCAGTTCGGTTCAGGGGTACGAGCAGTACTTC.

J is TRBJ2-1 and V is TRBV2, with 10 bases identical to TRBD2. The CDR3 sequence is 14 residues long. Germline V lookup: CDR1 SNHLY, CDR2 FYNNEI. V was clipped by 7 bases and J by 3 bases; unmatched bases: 3. The CDR3 spells CASKKREGYNEQFF. The CDR3 DNA reads as TGTGCCAGCAAGAAGCGGGAGGGCTACAATGAGCAGTTCTTC.

This rearrangement joins TRBV5-1 to TRBJ2-7, with D unclear. This CDR3 has 13 amino acids. Germline V CDR1 and CDR2: SGHRS, YFSETQ. Trimming stripped 2 bases from V and 1 base from J, with 7 bases between. In nucleotides, the CDR3 is TGCGCCAGCAGCTTATCGGTTTCCTACGAGCAGTACTTC. Its translation is CASSLSVSYEQYF.

The chain recombines TRBV5-1 with TRBJ2-7, with D possibly matching TRBD2 (5 bases). Germline V gives CDR1 SGHRS, CDR2 YFSETQ. This CDR3 comprises 14 residues. Between the trimmed V and J ends, which lost 0 bases and 3 bases, there was a span of 10 bases. CDR3 nucleotides: TGCGCCAGCAGCTTGGCCCCGGGGTTCTACGAGCAGTACTTC. Its protein is CASSLAPGFYEQYF.

The chain links TRBV18 to TRBJ2-3; 8 positions match TRBD1. Germline CDR1 is KGHSH and CDR2 is LQKENI. CDR3 size: 17 residues. The V and J ends lost 0 bases and 6 bases, in that order; junction bases with no gene match: 11. The CDR3 DNA sequence: TGTGCCAGCTCACCACCGGACAGGGTGGGACTGGGGGATACGCAGTATTTT. It translates to CASSPPDRVGLGDTQYF.

The chain combines TRBV5-4 with TRBJ1-1; D unresolved. The CDR3 extends over 12 amino acids. Germline CDR1 SGHNT, CDR2 YYREEE (reference sequence). The V end was cut by 5 bases, the J end by 1 base, with 6 bases between. The CDR3: CASRTPNTEAFF. CDR3 bases: TGTGCCAGCAGGACACCGAACACTGAAGCTTTCTTT.

The chain combines TRBV6-5 with TRBJ1-1; 7 nucleotides line up with TRBD1. The trim removed 0 bases at V and 1 base at J, leaving 5 bases unmatched. The CDR3 covers 16 residues. Germline CDR1 is MNHEY and CDR2 is SVGAGI. The CDR3 loop is CASSYSPYRGNTEAFF. CDR3 bases: TGTGCCAGCAGTTACTCTCCCTACAGGGGGAACACTGAAGCTTTCTTT.